This T cell receptor beta chain stems from a study of blood T cell repertoires in COVID-19. Study-wide context: From the United States, Italy and Spain came samples of acute and convalescent COVID-19.

CDR1 SGHRS and CDR2 YFSETQ come from the germline V gene. This CDR3 has 13 amino acids. The trim removed 4 bases at V and 8 bases at J, leaving 8 bases unmatched. Methods used by the authors: Quantification of nucleated cells was approximated via reference gene primer amplification. Sequencing used immunoSEQ multiplex PCR; TCRdb keeps in-frame clones, though not all of them. D and trimming were read from the DNA, whereas the V and J calls and clone size are those reported in that table. The repertoire holds 54,000 or so clones, under 85% seen once, with around 1.9% in the top ten. The chain has TRBV5-1 and TRBJ1-2, with TRBD1 matching 7 bases. Input material: peripheral blood. The sequence derives from a woman in her sixties with acute or convalescent COVID-19. CDR3 in amino acids: CASSPDRVQGYTF. CDR3 coding DNA: TGCGCCAGCAGCCCAGACAGGGTCCAGGGCTACACCTTC.